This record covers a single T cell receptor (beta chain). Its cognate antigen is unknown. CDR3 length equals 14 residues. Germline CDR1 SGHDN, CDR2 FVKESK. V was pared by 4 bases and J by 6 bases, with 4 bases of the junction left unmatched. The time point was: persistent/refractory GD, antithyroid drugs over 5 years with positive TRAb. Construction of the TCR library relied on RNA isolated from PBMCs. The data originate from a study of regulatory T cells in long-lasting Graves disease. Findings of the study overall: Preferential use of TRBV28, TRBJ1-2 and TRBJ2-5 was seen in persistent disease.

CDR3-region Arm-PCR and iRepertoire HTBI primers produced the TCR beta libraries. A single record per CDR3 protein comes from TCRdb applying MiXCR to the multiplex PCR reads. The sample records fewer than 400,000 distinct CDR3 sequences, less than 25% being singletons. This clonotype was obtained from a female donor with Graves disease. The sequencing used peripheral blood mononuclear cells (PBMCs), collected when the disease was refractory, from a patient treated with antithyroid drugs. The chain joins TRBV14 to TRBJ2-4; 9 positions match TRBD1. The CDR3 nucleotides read TGTGCCAGCAGCCCACAGGGGGCCGGAAACATTCAGTACTTC. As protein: CASSPQGAGNIQYF.